Described below is a single T cell receptor (beta chain) sequence and its context. Its cognate antigen has yet to be identified. The run used an Illumina HiSeq 2000. 5'RACE template switching, by which a universal primer site and unique molecular identifiers were added, was used to make TCR beta cDNA libraries. Synthesis of cDNA was primed from the TCR beta constant segment and was followed by two consecutive PCR amplification steps. As for the original processing: MIGEC was used to demultiplex reads and group the reads by UMI, and MiTCR was used to assemble and quantify clonotypes. Only TCR cDNA sequences supported by at least two reads were kept to exclude erroneous sequences. Downstream repertoire analysis used the tcR package, and clonotypes were matched across fractions by CDR3 nucleotide sequence plus V segment. Antigen specificity was annotated against VDJdb with VDJmatch, allowing one amino acid substitution in CDR3. Reads reprocessed by TCRdb are summarized as one entry per CDR3 protein sequence, and DNA is absent. The V and J calls reflect TCRdb's pipeline rather than the authors' work. The table held for this sample gives fewer than 400,000 distinct CDR3 sequences. The ten largest clones capture over 8.5% of the sample.

According to the germline V gene (reference sequence), CDR1 reads GTSNPN and CDR2 reads SVGIG. Reading from cysteine to phenylalanine, the CDR3 counts 12 amino acids. DNA is not on record. To determine HCMV serostatus, a commercial ELISA kit was used to detect HCMV-specific IgG in serum. Ficoll density gradient centrifugation was used to isolate peripheral blood mononuclear cells from blood. The data were obtained in a study of T cells expressing NK-cell markers (dated by TCRdb to 2018 to 2020). With regard to the full study: In sorted CD3+CD56+NKG2C+, CD3+CD56+NKG2C- and CD3+CD56-NKG2C+ T-cell subsets from 7 or 8 donors, TCR beta-chain repertoires were profiled. The eight sequenced donors were randomly selected healthy volunteers, three men and five women. Sequencing of the libraries produced 2 x 150 bp reads on Illumina HiSeq 2000/2500, MiSeq or NextSeq. Among the eight sequenced donors, seven were HCMV-seropositive and one was HCMV-seronegative.

What the study reported, not specific to this receptor: In 6 or 7 donors, the dominant CD3+CD56+NKG2C+ clonotypes ranked among the top 10 CD8+ clonotypes, making up roughly 1.0-7.0% of CD8+ T cells. Whether the expanded NKG2C-expressing T cell clones were specific for HCMV antigens was left unclear. Those dominant clonotypes were again the most abundant among CD3+CD56-NKG2C+ cells in a few donors, at about 25-65%.

This sequence uses TRBV30 and TRBJ1-5. The material sequenced was blood T cells: a sorted CD56 or NKG2C T cell subset, CD4+ or CD8+ T cells, or bulk PBMC T cells (not recorded which). The receptor was isolated from a woman aged 45-59 years in good health. Donor details come from another sample of the same person, matched by shared clones. This receptor has the CDR3 CAWSVGIQPQHF.